This T cell receptor beta chain was found in a study of T cells expressing NK-cell markers. Study context: Seropositivity for HCMV was found in seven of the eight sequenced donors, with one seronegative.

5'RACE template switching built TCR beta cDNA with unique molecular identifiers. TCRdb re-called the 5' RACE reads and shows each CDR3 protein once, DNA omitted. This sample's table has 150,000 or so distinct CDR3 sequences. The germline CDR1 and CDR2 sequences are SGHRS and YFSETQ. This CDR3 spans 16 amino acids. This TCR was sampled from a woman between 18 and 70 years old in good health. The genes are TRBV5-1 and TRBJ2-3; checking the TCRdb D call of TRBD1 is not possible without DNA. The sample consisted of blood T cells: a sorted CD56 or NKG2C T cell subset, CD4+ or CD8+ T cells, or bulk PBMC T cells (not recorded which). The chain's CDR3 is CASSLVQAVGPDTQYF.